This T cell receptor beta chain was recovered during a study of identical twins. TCRdb independently ran MiXCR on the 5' RACE reads; one entry per CDR3 protein. The table shows about 520,000 distinct CDR3 sequences, with roughly a fifth occurring only once. Germline V CDR1 and CDR2: SGDLS, YYNGEE. V was trimmed by 4 bases and J by 4 bases, leaving 8 bases between them. This CDR3 comprises 12 residues. These data are also associated with another study on T cells expressing NK-cell markers. That paper adds: The eight sequenced donors comprised seven who were HCMV-seropositive and one who was seronegative.

The sequenced sample was CD4+ T cells sorted from blood. This receptor was taken from a woman aged 18-29 years in good health. The chain couples TRBV9 to TRBJ1-1; no clear D gene. The CDR3 DNA reads as TGTGCCAGCAGCTCCGCGGCCACTGAAGCTTTCTTT. Its translation: CASSSAATEAFF.